This T cell receptor (beta chain) is drawn from a study of T cell repertoires in cytomegalovirus infection. The wider study: Both CMV infection and a matching HLA type were indicated by public TCR beta signatures.

Findings of the study overall: Clonotypes of TCR beta that were HLA-C-restricted and CMV-specific dominated the ex vivo response.

In regard to this clonotype: Its cognate antigen is unknown.

TCRdb analysed the reads with MiXCR anew, one entry per CDR3 protein. The profile shows about 500,000 distinct CDR3 sequences, around a third of them singletons. The CDR3 has 18 amino acids. Germline-derived CDR1 and CDR2 are LGHNA and YSLEER. V was trimmed by 1 base and J by 0 bases, leaving 16 bases between them. The receptor's source is a human donor in good health (CMV status not recorded). Some clones in this sample may be carry-over from other donors' samples. This chain connects TRBV4-3 to TRBJ1-3; D is undetermined. The source was cultured PBMCs, collected from culture after CMV antigen stimulation. CDR3 sequence reads: CASSQALLGSSSGNTIYF. The CDR3 region has the DNA TGCGCCAGCAGCCAAGCTCTTCTGGGATCTAGCTCTGGAAACACCATATATTTT.